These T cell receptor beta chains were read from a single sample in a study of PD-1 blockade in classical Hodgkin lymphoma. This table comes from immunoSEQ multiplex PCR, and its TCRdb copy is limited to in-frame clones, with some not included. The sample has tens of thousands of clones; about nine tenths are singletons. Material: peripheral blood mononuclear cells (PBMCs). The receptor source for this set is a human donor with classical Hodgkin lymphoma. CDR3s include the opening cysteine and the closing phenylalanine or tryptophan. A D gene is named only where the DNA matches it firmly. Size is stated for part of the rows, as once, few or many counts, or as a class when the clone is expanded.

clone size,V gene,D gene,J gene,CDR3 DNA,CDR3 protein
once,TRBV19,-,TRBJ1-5,TGTGCCAGTAGTATGGGCCAGAGAGGGACTAGCAATCAGCCCCAGCATTTT,CASSMGQRGTSNQPQHF
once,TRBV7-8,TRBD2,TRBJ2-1,TGTGCCAGCAGCTCCGGGACTAGCGGGAAAGGGAATGAGCAGTTCTTC,CASSSGTSGKGNEQFF
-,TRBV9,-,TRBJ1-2,TGTGCCAGCAGCGTAGATGCGTGGACAACTTATGGCTACACCTTC,CASSVDAWTTYGYTF
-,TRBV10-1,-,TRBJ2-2,TGCGCCAGCAGGGCCACCGGGGAGCTGTTTTTT,CASRATGELFF
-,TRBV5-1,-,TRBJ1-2,TGCGCCAGCAGCCCCGGACAGACTCTTAACTATGGCTACACCTTC,CASSPGQTLNYGYTF
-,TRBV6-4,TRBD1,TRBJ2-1,TGTGCCAGCAGACTCCGGGACAGGGGGTTCGGTGAGCAGTTCTTC,CASRLRDRGFGEQFF
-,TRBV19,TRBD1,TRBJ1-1,TGTGCCAGTACCCCGACAGGGTTCATGGTGAACACTGAAGCTTTCTTT,CASTPTGFMVNTEAFF
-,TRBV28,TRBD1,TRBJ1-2,TGTGCCAGCACAGGACAGGTGCACACCTTC,CASTGQVHTF
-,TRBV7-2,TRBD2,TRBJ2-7,TGTGCCAGCAGTTCCCGGGACTACTACGAGCAGTACTTC,CASSSRDYYEQYF
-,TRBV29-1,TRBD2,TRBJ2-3,TGCAGCGTTTCCGGACTAGCGGGGGGCACAGATACGCAGTATTTT,CSVSGLAGGTDTQYF
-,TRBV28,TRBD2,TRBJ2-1,TGTGCCAGCAGTTTACATACTAGCGGGTATGAATACAATGAGCAGTTCTTC,CASSLHTSGYEYNEQFF
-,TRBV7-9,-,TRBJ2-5,TGTGCCAGCAGCCCGACTGGACAGAGCCAAGAGACCCAGTACTTC,CASSPTGQSQETQYF
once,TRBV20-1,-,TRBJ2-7,TGCAGTGCTAGAGATGGGTACGAGCAGTACTTC,CSARDGYEQYF
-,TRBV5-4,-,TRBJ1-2,TGTGCCAGCAGTCCGGACAGAAACTATGGCTACACCTTC,CASSPDRNYGYTF
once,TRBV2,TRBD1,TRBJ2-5,TGTGCCAGTGACAGGGTCGGAGAGACCCAGTACTTC,CASDRVGETQYF
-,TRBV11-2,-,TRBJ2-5,TGTGCCAGCAGCTTAGCAGAGACCCAGTACTTC,CASSLAETQYF
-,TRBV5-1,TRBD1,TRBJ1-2,TGCGCCAGCAGCTTGGCCGACAGGGGTAGGAGTGGCTACACCTTC,CASSLADRGRSGYTF
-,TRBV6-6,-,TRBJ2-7,TGTGCCAGCATCCCACCTGGGTCCTACGAGCAGTACTTC,CASIPPGSYEQYF
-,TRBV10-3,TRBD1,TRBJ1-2,TGTGCCATCAGTTTTTCTCCGGGACAGAGCAACTATGGCTACACCTTC,CAISFSPGQSNYGYTF
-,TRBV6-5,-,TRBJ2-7,TGTGCCAGCAGTTACCACCCAGGAGACAGTACCTACGAGCAGTACTTC,CASSYHPGDSTYEQYF
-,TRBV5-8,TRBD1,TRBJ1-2,TGTGCCAGCAGCTTGGAGGGACAGGAGAAATATGGCTACACCTTC,CASSLEGQEKYGYTF
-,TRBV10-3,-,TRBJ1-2,TGTGCCATCAGTGGGGATCTCTATGGCTACACCTTC,CAISGDLYGYTF
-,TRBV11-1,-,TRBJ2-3,TGTGCCAGCAGTTTCCTCCCCGGCACAGATACGCAGTATTTT,CASSFLPGTDTQYF